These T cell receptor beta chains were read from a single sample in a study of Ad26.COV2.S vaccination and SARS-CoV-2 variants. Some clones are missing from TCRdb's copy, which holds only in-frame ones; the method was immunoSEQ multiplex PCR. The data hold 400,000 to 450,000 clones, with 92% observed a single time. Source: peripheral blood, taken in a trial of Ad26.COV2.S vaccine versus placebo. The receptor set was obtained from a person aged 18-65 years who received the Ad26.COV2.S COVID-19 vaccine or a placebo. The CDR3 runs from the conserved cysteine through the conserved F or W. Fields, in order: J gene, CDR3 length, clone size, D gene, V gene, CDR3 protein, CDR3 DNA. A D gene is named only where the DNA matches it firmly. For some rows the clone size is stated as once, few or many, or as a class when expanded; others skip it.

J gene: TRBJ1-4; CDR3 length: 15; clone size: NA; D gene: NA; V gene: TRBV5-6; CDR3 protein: CASSSTGTTWEKLFF; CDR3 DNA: TGTGCCAGCAGCTCGACGGGGACAACCTGGGAAAAACTGTTTTTT
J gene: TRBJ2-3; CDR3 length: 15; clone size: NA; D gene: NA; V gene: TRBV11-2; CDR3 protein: CASSFSGSSTDTQYF; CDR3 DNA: TGTGCCAGCAGCTTTAGCGGCTCTAGCACAGATACGCAGTATTTT
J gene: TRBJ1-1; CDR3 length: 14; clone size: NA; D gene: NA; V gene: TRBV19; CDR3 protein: CASSASSTRYEAFF; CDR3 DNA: TGTGCCAGTAGTGCCAGCTCTACTAGGTATGAAGCTTTCTTT
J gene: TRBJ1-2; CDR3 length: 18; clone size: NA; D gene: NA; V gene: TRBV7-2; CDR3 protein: CASSLDRDTVRENYGYTF; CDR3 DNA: TGTGCCAGCAGCTTAGACAGGGATACCGTCAGGGAGAACTATGGCTACACCTTC
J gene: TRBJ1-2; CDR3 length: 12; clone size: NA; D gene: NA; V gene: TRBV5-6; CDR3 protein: CASLGRGYGYTF; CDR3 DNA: TGTGCCAGCTTAGGTCGTGGGTATGGCTACACCTTC
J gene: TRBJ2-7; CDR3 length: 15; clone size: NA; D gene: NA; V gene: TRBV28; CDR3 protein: CASSAQVESSYEQYF; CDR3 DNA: TGTGCCAGCAGCGCTCAAGTTGAGAGCTCCTACGAGCAGTACTTC
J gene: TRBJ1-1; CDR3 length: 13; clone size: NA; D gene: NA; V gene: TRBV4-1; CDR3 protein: CASSQEAGIEAFF; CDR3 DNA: TGCGCCAGCAGCCAAGAGGCGGGAATTGAAGCTTTCTTT
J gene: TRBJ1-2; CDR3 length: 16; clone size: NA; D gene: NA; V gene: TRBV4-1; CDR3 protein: CASSLLGRPAGYGYTF; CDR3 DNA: TGCGCCAGCAGCCTATTGGGGCGACCGGCGGGCTATGGCTACACCTTC
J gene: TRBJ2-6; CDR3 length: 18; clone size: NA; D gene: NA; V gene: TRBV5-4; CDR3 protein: CASSLMGRRPSGANVLTF; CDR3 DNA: TGTGCCAGCAGCTTGATGGGCAGGAGGCCGTCTGGGGCCAACGTCCTGACTTTC
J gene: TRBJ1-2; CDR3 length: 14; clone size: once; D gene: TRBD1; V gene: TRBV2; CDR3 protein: CASSGTGTNYGYTF; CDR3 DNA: TGTGCCAGCAGTGGGACAGGTACTAACTATGGCTACACCTTC
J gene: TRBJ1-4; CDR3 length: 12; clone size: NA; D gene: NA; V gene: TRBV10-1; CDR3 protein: CASSERGGKLFF; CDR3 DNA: TGCGCCAGCAGTGAGCGGGGCGGGAAACTGTTTTTT
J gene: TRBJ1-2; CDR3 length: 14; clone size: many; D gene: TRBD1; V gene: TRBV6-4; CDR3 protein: CASSLKTGMGGYTF; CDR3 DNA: TGTGCCAGCAGCCTCAAGACAGGGATGGGTGGCTACACCTTC
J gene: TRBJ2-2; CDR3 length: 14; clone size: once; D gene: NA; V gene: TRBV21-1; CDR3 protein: CAPHRASNTGELFF; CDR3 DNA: TGTGCCCCCCACAGGGCCTCGAACACCGGGGAGCTGTTTTTT
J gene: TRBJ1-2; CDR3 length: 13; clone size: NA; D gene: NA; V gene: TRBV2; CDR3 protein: CASRRIGNYGYTF; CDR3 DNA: TGTGCCAGCCGTCGGATAGGTAACTATGGCTACACCTTC
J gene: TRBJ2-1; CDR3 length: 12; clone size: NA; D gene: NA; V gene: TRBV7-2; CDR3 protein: CASSTRVGEQFF; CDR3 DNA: TGTGCCAGCAGCACCAGGGTTGGTGAGCAGTTCTTC
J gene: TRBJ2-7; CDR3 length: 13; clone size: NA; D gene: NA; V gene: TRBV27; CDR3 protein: CASSFRQGYEQYF; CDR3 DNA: TGTGCCAGCAGTTTCCGGCAGGGCTACGAGCAGTACTTC
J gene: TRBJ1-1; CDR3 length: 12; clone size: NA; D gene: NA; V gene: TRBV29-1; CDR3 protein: CSVEHENTEAFF; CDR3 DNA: TGCAGCGTCGAGCATGAGAACACTGAAGCTTTCTTT
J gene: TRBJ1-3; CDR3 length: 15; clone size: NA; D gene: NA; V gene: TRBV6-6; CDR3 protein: CASSYPGGSGNTIYF; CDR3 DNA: TGTGCCAGCAGTTACCCAGGAGGGTCTGGAAACACCATATATTTT
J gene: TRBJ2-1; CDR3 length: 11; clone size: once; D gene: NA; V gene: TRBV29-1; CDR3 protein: CSVVGNNEQFF; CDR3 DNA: TGCAGCGTTGTGGGGAACAATGAGCAGTTCTTC
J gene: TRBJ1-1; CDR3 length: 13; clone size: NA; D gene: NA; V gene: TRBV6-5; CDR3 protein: CASSYEGDTEAFF; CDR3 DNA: TGTGCCAGCAGTTATGAGGGAGACACTGAAGCTTTCTTT
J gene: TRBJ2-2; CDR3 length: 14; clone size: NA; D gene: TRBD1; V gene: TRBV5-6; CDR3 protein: CASTRTGDTGELFF; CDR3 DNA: TGTGCCAGCACCCGGACAGGGGACACCGGGGAGCTGTTTTTT
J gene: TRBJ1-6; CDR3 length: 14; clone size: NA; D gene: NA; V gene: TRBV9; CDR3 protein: CASSVGGENSPLHF; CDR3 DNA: TGTGCCAGCAGCGTAGGGGGAGAAAATTCACCCCTCCACTTT
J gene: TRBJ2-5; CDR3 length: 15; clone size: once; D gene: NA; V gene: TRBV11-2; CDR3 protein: CASSPLGGVQETQYF; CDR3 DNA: TGTGCCAGCAGCCCCCTGGGCGGAGTCCAAGAGACCCAGTACTTC
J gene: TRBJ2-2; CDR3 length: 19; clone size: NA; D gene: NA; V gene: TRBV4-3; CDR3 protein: CASSQENSRIQTNTGELFF; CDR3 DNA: TGCGCCAGCAGCCAAGAGAACTCCAGAATCCAGACAAACACCGGGGAGCTGTTTTTT
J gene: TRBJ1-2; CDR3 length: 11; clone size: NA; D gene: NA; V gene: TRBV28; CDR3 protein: CASSSPPSSYF; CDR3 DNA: TGTGCCAGCAGTTCCCCTCCCTCAAGCTACTTC
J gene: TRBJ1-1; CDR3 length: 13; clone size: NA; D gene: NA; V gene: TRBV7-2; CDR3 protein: CASSLTGSTEAFF; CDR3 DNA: TGTGCCAGCAGCTTAACAGGGAGTACTGAAGCTTTCTTT
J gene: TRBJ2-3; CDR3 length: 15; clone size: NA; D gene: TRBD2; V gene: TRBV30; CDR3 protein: CAYLRSGGSTDTQYF; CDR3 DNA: TGTGCCTACCTGCGTAGCGGGGGGTCCACAGATACGCAGTATTTT
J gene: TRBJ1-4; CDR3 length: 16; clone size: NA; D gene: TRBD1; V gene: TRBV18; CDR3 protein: CASSPRGTATNEKLFF; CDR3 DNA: TGTGCCAGCTCACCACGCGGGACAGCAACTAATGAAAAACTGTTTTTT
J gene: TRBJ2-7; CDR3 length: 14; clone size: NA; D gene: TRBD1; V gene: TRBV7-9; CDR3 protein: CASSLMGQGYEQYF; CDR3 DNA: TGTGCCAGCAGCTTAATGGGACAGGGGTACGAGCAGTACTTC
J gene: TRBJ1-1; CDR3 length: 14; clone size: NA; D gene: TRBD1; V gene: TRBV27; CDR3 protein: CASTNTGEGTEAFF; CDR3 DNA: TGTGCCAGCACCAACACAGGGGAGGGAACTGAAGCTTTCTTT
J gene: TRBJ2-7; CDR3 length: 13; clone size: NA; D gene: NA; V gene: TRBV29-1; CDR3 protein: CSGGAGPTYEQYF; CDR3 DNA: TGCAGCGGGGGGGCAGGGCCTACCTACGAGCAGTACTTC